This T cell receptor (beta chain) was retrieved from a study of OX40 agonist ivuxolimab in advanced cancers. Data came from immunoSEQ multiplex PCR; TCRdb stores just in-frame clones and leaves some out. There are 70,000 to 80,000 clones in the sample; roughly 81% occur only once, and about 5% lies in the top ten. V was cut by 0 bases and J by 1 base, with 7 bases left in between. Per germline, CDR1 MGHRA and CDR2 YSYEKL. CDR3 length equals 15 residues. On this clone itself: Its target is unknown.

Broader study findings: Both CD4+ and CD8+ T cell populations in blood had undergone clonal expansion by week 6 at 0.1 to 3.0 mg/kg. The investigators did not determine what antigen specificity the expanded peripheral T cells had. Patients with a partial response at 0.1-3.0 mg/kg had among the lowest clonal expansion.

The sequencing used CD4+ or CD8+ T cells sorted from blood, collected in a trial of the OX40 agonist ivuxolimab. The chain couples TRBV4-1 to TRBJ1-5, with D hard to call. This TCR was sampled from an adult with an advanced solid tumor such as melanoma, head and neck, liver or kidney cancer. In nucleotides, the CDR3 is TGCGCCAGCAGCCAAGAGATCTGGAGCAATCAGCCCCAGCATTTT. This codes for CASSQEIWSNQPQHF.